What follows is one T cell receptor beta chain and its context. One end of the junction is discordant with germline, which a read error may explain. The sample contains more than one DNA sequence encoding this CDR3. Measured with immunoSEQ multiplex PCR; TCRdb has only the in-frame clones, and not every one. The repertoire holds some 47,000 clones, with approximately 92% as singletons. The sample belongs to a study of blood T cell repertoires in COVID-19. The germline V gene has CDR1 MDHEN and CDR2 SYDVKM. This CDR3 contains 13 residues. V gene TRBV28 combines with J gene TRBJ1-1; 8 nucleotides agree with TRBD1. The sequence came from a man in his fifties or sixties with active COVID-19. Sequenced: peripheral blood. CDR3 in DNA: TGTGCGACACTTGGACAGGGCTTGACTGAAGCTTTTTTT. Protein sequence: CATLGQGLTEAFF.